The TCR beta chain under discussion was sequenced for a study of blood T cells in healthy people across ages. Overall study findings and caveats: Per million T cells, TCR beta diversity dropped roughly linearly as age increased. PBMCs went unsorted, and a conclusive naive versus antigen-experienced comparison was therefore prevented.

Combining a sample-barcoded 5' primer with a J-beta primer mix, a second PCR ran for about 7 to 12 cycles. TCRdb recomputed calls from the 5' RACE reads with MiXCR, one row per CDR3 protein. The table lists over a million distinct CDR3 sequences, approximately 43% of them singletons, with approximately 4.1% in the top ten. Concerning this clonotype itself: The antigen is unknown.

The sequence was obtained from a woman younger than 30 in good health. The sequencing input was blood.

CDR3 DNA: TGTGCCAGCAGGGAGATGGGGGAGACCCAGTACTTC. This gives the protein CASREMGETQYF. The chain uses TRBV6-1 and TRBJ2-7; no definite D call. The J call may not be correct, given that the DNA end is closer to TRBJ2-5. From germline, CDR1 is MNHNS and CDR2 SASEGT. The CDR3 has 12 amino acids.